These 30 T cell receptor beta chains were sequenced from one sample in a study of T-cell memory formation after mild COVID-19. TCRdb reanalysed the 5' RACE reads using MiXCR and keeps one entry per CDR3 protein. Among fewer than 140,000 distinct CDR3 sequences listed, more than 15% were seen once. Sequenced sample: PBMCs or a T cell subset sorted from them (not recorded which). Source of these receptors: an adult woman who had mild COVID-19 (a few samples of this study predate the infection). Cell type and time point are not known.

The chain employs TRBV6-2 or TRBV6-3 and TRBJ2-7; a possible D gene is TRBD1 (5 bases). Germline CDR1 is MNHEY and CDR2 is SVGEGT. Trimming removed 0 bases from V and 3 bases from J, with 6 bases in between. The CDR3 runs to 13 residues. CDR3 residues: CASSYSTGYEQYF. DNA of the CDR3: TGTGCCAGCAGTTACTCCACAGGCTACGAGCAGTACTTC.

In this sample, this clonotype turned up a few times. J is TRBJ1-2 and V is TRBV27; D is undetermined. V was clipped by 6 bases and J by 4 bases, with 12 bases between them. The V gene's germline CDR1 is MNHEY and CDR2 SMNVEV (reference sequence). The CDR3 loop spans 13 amino acids. The CDR3 sequence: CASSRGPTYGYTF. DNA of the CDR3: TGTGCCAGCAGCCGAGGCCCTACCTATGGCTACACCTTC.

This clonotype was seen at least ten times. The V call is TRBV6-5, the J call TRBJ2-1; 9 bases line up with TRBD2. The V gene's germline CDR1 is MNHEY and CDR2 SVGAGI. Germline trimming cut 2 bases from V and 3 bases from J; bases unmatched to any gene: 11. The CDR3 covers 18 residues. CDR3 residues: CASSYGIAGVNLYNEQFF. The CDR3 coding sequence is TGTGCCAGCAGTTACGGGATAGCGGGGGTCAATCTCTACAATGAGCAGTTCTTC.

V gene TRBV7-9 combines with J gene TRBJ2-1, with D possibly matching TRBD2 (5 bases). The V gene lost 1 base and the J gene lost 0 bases, with 10 bases spanning the gap. From germline, CDR1 is SEHNR and CDR2 FQNEAQ (reference sequence). The length of the CDR3 is 16 residues. CDR3 amino acids: CASSLVASSSYNEQFF. DNA of the CDR3: TGTGCCAGCAGCTTAGTCGCTAGCAGCTCCTACAATGAGCAGTTCTTC.

V is TRBV7-9 and J is TRBJ2-3, with a possible D match to TRBD2 (5 bases). V lost 5 bases, J lost 0 bases, and 21 bases lay in between. The CDR3 has 18 amino acids. Germline values: CDR1 SEHNR, CDR2 FQNEAQ (reference sequence). CDR3 sequence: CASSPATSGYSSTDTQYF. In nucleotides, the CDR3 is TGTGCCAGCAGCCCTGCCACCAGCGGATACTCTAGCACAGATACGCAGTATTTT.

The chain has TRBV7-9 and TRBJ2-1; tentatively, D is TRBD1 (5 bases). V shed 5 bases and J shed 0 bases, with 11 bases lying between them. CDR1 is SEHNR and CDR2 is FQNEAQ in the germline V gene (reference sequence). The CDR3 loop spans 15 amino acids. CDR3 DNA: TGTGCCAGCAGCGGTAGGGGAATCTCCTACAATGAGCAGTTCTTC. Its protein is CASSGRGISYNEQFF. The variable domain in full, completed from reference TRBV7-9 and TRBJ2-1, reads DTGVSQNPRHKITKRGQNVTFRCDPISEHNRLYWYRQTLGQGPEFLTYFQNEAQLEKSRLLSDRFSAERPKGSFSTLEIQRTEQGDSAMYLCASSGRGISYNEQFFGPGTRLTVL.

Only a few counts were recorded for this clonotype. This chain joins TRBV4-3 and TRBJ2-7; possibly TRBD1 for D (6 bases). The CDR3 has 15 amino acids. V was clipped by 0 bases and J by 5 bases, with 14 bases between them. Looked up from germline, CDR1 is LGHNA and CDR2 is YSLEER. The CDR3 loop reads CASSQEGASRHEQYF. The CDR3 bases are TGCGCCAGCAGCCAAGAGGGGGCTTCTCGTCACGAGCAGTACTTC.

This clonotype came up a few times. The chain couples TRBV4-3 to TRBJ1-1; the match to TRBD1 covers 8 bases. The CDR3 runs 16 residues. The J segment lost 1 base and the V segment lost 0 bases, leaving 4 bases of the junction unmatched. CDR1 and CDR2 from the germline V gene are LGHNA and YSLEER. CDR3 amino acids: CASSQDNTGGNTEAFF. The CDR3 DNA follows: TGCGCCAGCAGCCAAGACAACACAGGGGGGAACACTGAAGCTTTCTTT.

This clonotype was detected only a few times. V gene TRBV7-9 combines with J gene TRBJ2-2; D uncertain. CDR1 and CDR2 from the germline V gene are SEHNR and FQNEAQ (reference sequence). Between the trimmed V and J ends, which lost 5 bases and 6 bases, there was a span of 7 bases. The length of the CDR3 is 12 residues. CDR3 in amino acids: CASSTIPGELFF. The CDR3 DNA is TGTGCCAGCAGCACCATCCCCGGGGAGCTGTTTTTT.

The rearrangement joins TRBV7-6 to TRBJ2-7, with D perhaps TRBD1 (6 bases). This CDR3 has 15 amino acids. The germline V gene has CDR1 SGHVS and CDR2 FNYEAQ. The germline V and J ends were trimmed by 2 bases and 3 bases, with 14 bases remaining between them. CDR3 protein: CASSLLRDRNYEQYF. In DNA form, the CDR3 reads TGTGCCAGCAGCTTACTACGTGACAGGAACTACGAGCAGTACTTC.

This clonotype came up many times. CDR3 DNA: TGTGCCTGGAGTGCCGACACCGGGGCCCAGTGGGGCACAGATACGCAGTATTTT. Translating it yields CAWSADTGAQWGTDTQYF. This chain links TRBV30 with TRBJ2-3; TRBD1 or TRBD2 may be the D gene (5 bases each). The CDR3 is 18 residues long. From germline, CDR1 is GTSNPN and CDR2 SVGIG (reference sequence). V was cut by 1 base and J by 1 base, with 21 bases left in between.

This clonotype was detected only once. The chain has TRBV24-1 and TRBJ2-2; TRBD1 matches 11 bases. J lost 4 bases, V lost 5 bases, and 5 bases had no gene match. The CDR3 length is 16 residues. CDR1 is KGHDR, CDR2 SFDVKD, per germline. The CDR3 is CATSGPGTGGTGELFF. Written as DNA, the CDR3 is TGTGCCACCAGTGGCCCCGGGACAGGGGGCACCGGGGAGCTGTTTTTT.

For the CDR3, the DNA is TGTGCCAGTAGTTTGGGGACAGGGGGCCAGGAGACCCAGTACTTC. It specifies CASSLGTGGQETQYF. The chain recombines TRBV19 with TRBJ2-5; 12 bases fit TRBD1. CDR1 and CDR2 from the germline V gene are LNHDA and SQIVND (reference sequence). J was trimmed by 5 bases and V by 5 bases; bases with no gene match: 6. The CDR3 is made up of 15 amino acids. The whole variable domain, filled in from reference TRBV19 and TRBJ2-5, reads DGGITQSPKYLFRKEGQNVTLSCEQNLNHDAMYWYRQDPGQGLRLIYYSQIVNDFQKGDIAEGYSVSREKKESFPLTVTSAQKNPTAFYLCASSLGTGGQETQYFGPGTRLLVL.

This clonotype turned up a few times. This rearrangement joins TRBV29-1 to TRBJ2-3; tentative D call: TRBD1 (5 bases). Per germline, CDR1 SQVTM and CDR2 ANQGSEA. V gave up 6 bases and J gave up 2 bases, with 12 bases separating them. The CDR3 totals 13 residues. CDR3 sequence reads: CSVTRAPTDTQYF. CDR3 nucleotides: TGCAGCGTGACCAGGGCCCCCACAGATACGCAGTATTTT.

This chain joins TRBV19 and TRBJ2-7; 12 bases line up with TRBD1. There are 13 residues in the CDR3. CDR1 LNHDA and CDR2 SQIVND come from the germline V gene (reference sequence). Trimming cost V 10 bases and J 7 bases; bases outside gene matches: 8. The CDR3 is CATAGQGAEEQYF. CDR3 in DNA: TGTGCCACCGCGGGACAGGGGGCGGAGGAGCAGTACTTC.

This clonotype has more than one count but fewer than ten. This chain joins TRBV7-2 and TRBJ2-3, with 8 bases fitting TRBD1. The CDR3 length is 16 residues. Losses at the gene ends were 4 bases for V and 1 base for J; bases not matched to a gene: 7. Germline lookup yields CDR1 SGHTA and CDR2 FQGNSA. The CDR3 region has the DNA TGTGCCAGCAGCTCCATGACAGGGGTTGGCACAGATACGCAGTATTTT. Translated: CASSSMTGVGTDTQYF. The full variable domain, with the rest looked up from reference TRBV7-2 and TRBJ2-3, is GAGVSQSPSNKVTEKGKDVELRCDPISGHTALYWYRQSLGQGLEFLIYFQGNSAPDKSGLPSDRFSAERTGGSVSTLTIQRTQQEDSAVYLCASSSMTGVGTDTQYFGPGTRLTVL.

This clonotype has just a few counts. The gene calls are TRBV9 and TRBJ1-1; 7 bases agree with TRBD1. CDR1 and CDR2 (germline): SGDLS, YYNGEE. J lost 5 bases, V lost 3 bases, and 10 bases had no gene match. This CDR3 is built from 15 residues. The DNA of the CDR3 is TGTGCCAGCAGCGCACAGGGGACGCGGGGGACTGAAGCTTTCTTT. Its protein is CASSAQGTRGTEAFF.

The gene calls are TRBV6-2 or TRBV6-3 and TRBJ2-1; the match to TRBD2 covers 11 bases. V lost 1 base to trimming and J lost 7 bases; unmatched junction nucleotides: 3. Looked up from germline, CDR1 is MNHEY and CDR2 is SVGEGT. This CDR3 has 15 residues. CDR3 in amino acids: CASSYFASGRNEQFF. The CDR3 DNA follows: TGTGCCAGCAGTTACTTTGCTAGCGGGAGGAATGAGCAGTTCTTC.

This sequence joins TRBV3-1 and TRBJ2-3; TRBD1 matches 9 bases. Germline V gives CDR1 LGHDT, CDR2 YNNKEL (reference sequence). Trimming removed 3 bases from V and 4 bases from J; junction bases left unmatched: 5. This CDR3 spans 15 amino acids. The CDR3 reads CASSHGTGIPDTQYF. CDR3 DNA: TGTGCCAGCAGCCACGGGACAGGGATTCCAGATACGCAGTATTTT.

The table lists this clonotype with a few counts. The V and J genes are TRBV6-6 and TRBJ2-7; D is unclear. Germline V CDR1 and CDR2: MNHNY, SVGAGI (reference sequence). CDR3 size: 11 residues. The V and J ends lost 5 bases and 7 bases respectively, with 9 bases between them. Here the CDR3 reads CASSLVREQYF. The DNA of the CDR3 is TGTGCCAGCAGTCTTGTTCGGGAGCAGTACTTC.

This clonotype has more than one count but fewer than ten. The rearrangement links TRBV15 to TRBJ2-1; D ambiguous. CDR1 is LNHNV, CDR2 YYDKDF, per germline (reference sequence). Trimming pared 5 bases from V and 4 bases from J, leaving 9 bases between. The CDR3 spans 13 residues. CDR3 sequence: CATSSRRYNEQFF. DNA of the CDR3: TGTGCCACCAGCTCCCGACGGTACAATGAGCAGTTCTTC.

This clonotype has only one observation. J is TRBJ1-1 and V is TRBV12-3 or TRBV12-4; tentatively, D is TRBD1 (5 bases). This CDR3 has 13 amino acids. The V end was cut by 7 bases, the J end by 6 bases, with 15 bases between. The CDR3 DNA reads TGTGCCAGCACCTCTGCGGGGGGGGCTGAAGCTTTCTTT. Its protein is CASTSAGGAEAFF.

In this sample, this clonotype turned up a few times. This CDR3 reads CASSPGYGEPYSYEQYF. The CDR3 bases are TGTGCCAGCTCACCAGGTTACGGGGAGCCTTACTCCTACGAGCAGTACTTC. The chain employs TRBV18 and TRBJ2-7, with D perhaps matching TRBD2 (5 bases). Deletions cut 2 bases from V and 0 bases from J, with 17 bases between. The CDR3 loop spans 17 amino acids. Germline V gene lookup returns CDR1 KGHSH and CDR2 LQKENI.

This clonotype was counted a few times. The rearrangement joins TRBV7-8 to TRBJ2-1; unclear D gene. Germline assignment: CDR1 SGHVS and CDR2 FQNEAQ. V was pared by 1 base and J by 9 bases, with 10 bases between. This CDR3 comprises 13 residues. This chain's CDR3 is CASSLVWRSEQFF. As DNA, the CDR3 is TGTGCCAGCAGCTTAGTATGGCGCAGTGAGCAGTTCTTC.

The chain links TRBV9 to TRBJ2-5, with D perhaps matching TRBD1 (6 bases). V lost 0 bases and J lost 2, with 8 bases in between. The length of the CDR3 is 14 residues. Germline V lookup: CDR1 SGDLS, CDR2 YYNGEE. CDR3 bases: TGTGCCAGCAGCGTAGTAGGGGGACAAGAGACCCAGTACTTC. It translates to CASSVVGGQETQYF.

There are a few counts of this clonotype. V and J are TRBV5-1 and TRBJ2-7; maybe TRBD2 (5 bases). V lost 4 bases and J lost 4, with 21 bases in between. The CDR3 runs 16 residues. Germline CDR1 is SGHRS and CDR2 is YFSETQ. CDR3: CASSLEAGLMNYEQYF. CDR3 sequence (DNA): TGCGCCAGCAGCCTGGAGGCTGGACTGATGAATTACGAGCAGTACTTC.

This clonotype was seen more than once but under ten times. This chain links TRBV20-1 with TRBJ2-7; 12 positions match TRBD2. Germline V gene sequence: CDR1 DFQATT, CDR2 SNEGSKA (reference sequence). V shed 3 bases, J shed 7 bases, and the junction held 7 bases outside the gene matches. CDR3 length equals 14 residues. CDR3 coding DNA: TGCAGTGCTAGGCTAGGACTAGCGGGGTTAGAGCAGTACTTC. Its translation: CSARLGLAGLEQYF.

This clonotype was found once. The chain carries TRBV7-7 and TRBJ2-1; D could derive from TRBD1 or TRBD2 (6 bases each). The V end was cut by 5 bases, the J end by 10 bases, with 9 bases between. The CDR3 extends over 11 amino acids. Germline values: CDR1 SSHAT, CDR2 FNYEAQ (reference sequence). The chain's CDR3 is CASSKGGEQFF. In DNA, the CDR3 is TGTGCCAGCAGCAAAGGGGGGGAGCAGTTCTTC.

V gene TRBV19 combines with J gene TRBJ1-1; D unclear. V was pared by 5 bases and J by 1 base, with 8 bases between. The CDR3 consists of 13 residues. Germline V gene lookup returns CDR1 LNHDA and CDR2 SQIVND (reference sequence). The CDR3: CASSFTRNTEAFF. The DNA of the CDR3 is TGTGCCAGTAGTTTTACGAGGAACACTGAAGCTTTCTTT.

The V and J genes are TRBV7-9 and TRBJ1-2; maybe TRBD1 (5 bases). CDR1 and CDR2 from the germline V gene are SEHNR and FQNEAQ (reference sequence). This CDR3 has 14 amino acids. V was trimmed by 5 bases and J by 2 bases, leaving 12 bases between them. The CDR3 DNA follows: TGTGCCAGCAGCCACTCGGACACAAACTATGGCTACACCTTC. Its protein product is CASSHSDTNYGYTF. Full variable domain (remainder filled in from reference TRBV7-9 and TRBJ1-2): DTGVSQNPRHKITKRGQNVTFRCDPISEHNRLYWYRQTLGQGPEFLTYFQNEAQLEKSRLLSDRFSAERPKGSFSTLEIQRTEQGDSAMYLCASSHSDTNYGYTFGSGTRLTVV.